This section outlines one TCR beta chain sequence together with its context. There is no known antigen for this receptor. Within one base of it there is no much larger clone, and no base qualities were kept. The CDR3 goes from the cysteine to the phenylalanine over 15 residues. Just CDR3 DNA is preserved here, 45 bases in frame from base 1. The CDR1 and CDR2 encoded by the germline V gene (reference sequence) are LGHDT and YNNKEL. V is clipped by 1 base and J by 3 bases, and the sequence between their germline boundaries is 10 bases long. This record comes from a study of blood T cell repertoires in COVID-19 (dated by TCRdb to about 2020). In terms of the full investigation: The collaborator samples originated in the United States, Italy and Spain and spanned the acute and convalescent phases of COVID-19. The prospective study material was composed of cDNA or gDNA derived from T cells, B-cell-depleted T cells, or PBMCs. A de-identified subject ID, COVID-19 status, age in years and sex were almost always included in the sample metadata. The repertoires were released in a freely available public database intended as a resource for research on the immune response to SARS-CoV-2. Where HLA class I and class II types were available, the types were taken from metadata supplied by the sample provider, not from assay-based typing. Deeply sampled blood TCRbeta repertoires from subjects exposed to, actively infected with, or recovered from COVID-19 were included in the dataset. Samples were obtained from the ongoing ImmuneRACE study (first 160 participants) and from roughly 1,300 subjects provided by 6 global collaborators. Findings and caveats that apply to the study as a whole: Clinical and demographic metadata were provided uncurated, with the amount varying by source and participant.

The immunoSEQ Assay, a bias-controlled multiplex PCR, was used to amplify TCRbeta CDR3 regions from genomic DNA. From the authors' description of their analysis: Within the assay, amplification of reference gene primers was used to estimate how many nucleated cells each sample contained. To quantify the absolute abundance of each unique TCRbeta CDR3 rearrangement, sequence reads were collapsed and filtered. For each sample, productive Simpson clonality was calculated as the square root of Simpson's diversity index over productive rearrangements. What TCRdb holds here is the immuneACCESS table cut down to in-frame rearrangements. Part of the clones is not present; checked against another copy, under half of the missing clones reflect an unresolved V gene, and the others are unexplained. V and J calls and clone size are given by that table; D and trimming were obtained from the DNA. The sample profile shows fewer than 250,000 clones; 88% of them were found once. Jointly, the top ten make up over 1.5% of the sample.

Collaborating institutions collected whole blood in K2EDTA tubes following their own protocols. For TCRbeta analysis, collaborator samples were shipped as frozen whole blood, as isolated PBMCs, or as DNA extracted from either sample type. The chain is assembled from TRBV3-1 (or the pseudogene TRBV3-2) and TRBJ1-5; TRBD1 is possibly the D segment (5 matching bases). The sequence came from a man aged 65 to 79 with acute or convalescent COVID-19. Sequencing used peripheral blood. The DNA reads TGTGCCAGCAGCCAAGGGGGGGGGAACAATCAGCCCCAGCATTTT. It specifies CASSQGGGNNQPQHF.